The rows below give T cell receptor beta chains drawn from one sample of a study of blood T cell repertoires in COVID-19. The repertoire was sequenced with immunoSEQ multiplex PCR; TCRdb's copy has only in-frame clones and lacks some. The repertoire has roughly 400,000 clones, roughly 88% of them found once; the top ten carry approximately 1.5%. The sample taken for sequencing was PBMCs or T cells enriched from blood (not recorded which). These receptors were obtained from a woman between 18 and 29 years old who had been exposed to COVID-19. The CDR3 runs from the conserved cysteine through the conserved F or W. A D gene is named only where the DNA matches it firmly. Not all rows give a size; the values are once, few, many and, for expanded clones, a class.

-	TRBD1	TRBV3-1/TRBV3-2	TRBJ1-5	TGTGCCAGCAGCCACTTGGGGGACAGGGATCAGCCCCAGCATTTT	CASSHLGDRDQPQHF
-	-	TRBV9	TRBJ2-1	TGTGCCAGCAGCGTACAGGGGAGCTCCTACAATGAGCAGTTCTTC	CASSVQGSSYNEQFF
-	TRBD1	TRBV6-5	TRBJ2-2	TGTGCCAGCAGTTATACGACAGGGATTGCCGGGGAGCTGTTTTTT	CASSYTTGIAGELFF
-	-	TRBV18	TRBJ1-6	TGTGCCAGCTCATACAGGGATTCACCCCTCCACTTT	CASSYRDSPLHF
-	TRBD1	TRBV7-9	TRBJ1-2	TGTGCCAGCAGCCCCGAGGCAGGGGGCCATCGTGGCTACACCTTC	CASSPEAGGHRGYTF
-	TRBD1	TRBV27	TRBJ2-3	TGTGCCAGCAGCCGGGACAGGGGAACAGATACGCAGTATTTT	CASSRDRGTDTQYF
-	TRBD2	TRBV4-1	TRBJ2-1	TGCGCCAGCAGCCAGGGACTATCAAGGAGGGTCTACAATGAGCAGTTCTTC	CASSQGLSRRVYNEQFF
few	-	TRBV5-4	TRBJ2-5	TGTGCCAGCAGCCGTACTATATATCAAGAGACCCAGTACTTC	CASSRTIYQETQYF
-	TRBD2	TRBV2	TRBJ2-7	TGTGCCAGCAGCCGACTAGCGGGAGATCGCTACGAGCAGTACTTC	CASSRLAGDRYEQYF
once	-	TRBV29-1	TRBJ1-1	TGCAGCGTTGAGGAGACAGGGAACACTGAAGCTTTCTTT	CSVEETGNTEAFF
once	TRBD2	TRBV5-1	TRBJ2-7	TGCGCCAGCAGCTGGCTAGCGGGAGGGGGCTACGAGCAGTACTTC	CASSWLAGGGYEQYF
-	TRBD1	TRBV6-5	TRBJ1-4	TGTGCCAGCAGTAACGACAGGGGGTCTGAAAAACTGTTTTTT	CASSNDRGSEKLFF
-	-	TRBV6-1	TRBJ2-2	TGTGCCAGCAGTGCCTTTTCGGGGGTCGTGCAAAACACCGGGGAGCTGTTTTTT	CASSAFSGVVQNTGELFF
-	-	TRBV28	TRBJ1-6	TGTGCCAGCAGCCACCTCTCCCCTATAGATTCACCCCTCCACTTT	CASSHLSPIDSPLHF
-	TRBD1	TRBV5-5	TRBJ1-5	TGTGCCAGCAGCTGGGACAGTCTTCAGCCCCAGCATTTT	CASSWDSLQPQHF
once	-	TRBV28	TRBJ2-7	TGTGCCAGCAGCCAAATCGGACTTAACTACGAGCAGTACTTC	CASSQIGLNYEQYF
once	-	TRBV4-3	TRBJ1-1	TGCGCCAGCAGCCACACAAAGAACACTGAAGCTTTCTTT	CASSHTKNTEAFF
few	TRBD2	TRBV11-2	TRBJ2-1	TGTGCCAGCAGCCCTCAGACATTTAGCGGGAGAATCTACGATGAGCAGTTCTTC	CASSPQTFSGRIYDEQFF
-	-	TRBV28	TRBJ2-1	TGTTCTGGATCCCCTAGCACGGTCTACAATGAGCAGTTCTTC	CSGSPSTVYNEQFF
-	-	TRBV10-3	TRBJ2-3	TGTGCCATCAGCGCCGGGACACCGAGCACAGATACGCAGTATTTT	CAISAGTPSTDTQYF
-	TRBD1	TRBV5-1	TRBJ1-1	TGCGCCAGCAGCTTGTTAGGGGGCGGCACTGAAGCTTTCTTT	CASSLLGGGTEAFF
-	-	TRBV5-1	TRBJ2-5	TGCGCCAGCAGCTCCTCCGGGGTTACGGGGACCCAGTACTTC	CASSSSGVTGTQYF
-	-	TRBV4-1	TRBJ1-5	TGCGCCAGCAGCCAAATGGGAGGGGGCAATCAGCCCCAGCATTTT	CASSQMGGGNQPQHF
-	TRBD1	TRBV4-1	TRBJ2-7	TGCGCCAGCAGCCCCATTCCGGGACAGGGCGGCTACGAGCAGTACTTC	CASSPIPGQGGYEQYF
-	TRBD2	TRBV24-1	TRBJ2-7	TGTGCCACCAGTGATGTGACTAGCGGGATTTACGAGCAGTACTTC	CATSDVTSGIYEQYF
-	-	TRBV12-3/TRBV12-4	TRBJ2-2	TGTGCCAGCAGTTTTGCGGAAACCGGGGAGCTGTTTTTT	CASSFAETGELFF
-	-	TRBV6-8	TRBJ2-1	TGTGCCAGCAGTTCCGGAGGGTTCTACCGGCCGTACAATGAGCAGTTCTTC	CASSSGGFYRPYNEQFF
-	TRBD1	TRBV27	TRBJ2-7	TGTGCCAGCAGCGGAGTGGCAGGGGGAGCCTACGAGCAGTACTTC	CASSGVAGGAYEQYF